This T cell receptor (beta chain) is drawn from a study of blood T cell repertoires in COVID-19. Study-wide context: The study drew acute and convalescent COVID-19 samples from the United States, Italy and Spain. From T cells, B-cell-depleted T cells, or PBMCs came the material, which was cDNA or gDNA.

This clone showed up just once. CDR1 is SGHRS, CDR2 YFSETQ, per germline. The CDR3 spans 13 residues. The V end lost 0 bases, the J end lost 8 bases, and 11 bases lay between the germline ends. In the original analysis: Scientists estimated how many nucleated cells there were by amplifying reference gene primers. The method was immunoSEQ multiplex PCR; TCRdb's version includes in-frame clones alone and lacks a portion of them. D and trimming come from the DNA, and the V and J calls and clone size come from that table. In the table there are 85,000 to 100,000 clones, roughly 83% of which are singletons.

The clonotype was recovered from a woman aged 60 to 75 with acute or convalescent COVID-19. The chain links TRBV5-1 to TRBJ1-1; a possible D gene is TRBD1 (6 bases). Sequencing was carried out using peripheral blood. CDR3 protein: CASSLVPTGEAFF. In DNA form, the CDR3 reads TGCGCCAGCAGCTTGGTCCCTACAGGGGAAGCTTTCTTT.